This T cell receptor (beta chain) was documented in a study of T cells expressing NK-cell markers. Study at large: The study sequenced eight donors, seven HCMV-seropositive and one seronegative.

Details on this clonotype: Its antigen is still unknown.

Study-level points and caveats: Dominance of the CD3+CD56-NKG2C+ fraction by these clonotypes also held in several donors.

Germline lookup yields CDR1 MNHNS and CDR2 SASEGT. The CDR3 covers 15 residues. Generation of TCR beta cDNA was performed by 5'RACE template switching incorporating UMIs. Following a re-call of the 5' RACE reads, TCRdb has one entry per CDR3 protein and lacks DNA. The table lists hundreds of thousands of distinct CDR3 sequences. Sequencing was carried out using blood T cells: a sorted CD56 or NKG2C T cell subset, CD4+ or CD8+ T cells, or bulk PBMC T cells (not recorded which). This TCR derives from a woman between 18 and 70 years old in good health. This rearrangement joins TRBV6-1 to TRBJ2-4; without DNA, the TCRdb call of TRBD1 cannot be checked. CDR3 region: CASRPDRAAKNIQYF.